This record covers a single TCR beta chain. Its specificity is unknown. This sample was taken from a study of T cell repertoires in cytomegalovirus infection. Study-level points and caveats: Identification of carriers of CMV plus the relevant HLA was achieved through cumulative public TCR beta family frequency.

The germline CDR1 and CDR2 sequences are SQVTM and ANQGSEA. The V gene end was trimmed by 6 bases and the J gene end by 4 bases; junction bases not matched to a gene: 15. The CDR3 is 15 amino acids. In TCRdb, the reads were re-called with MiXCR into one record per CDR3 protein. The sample contains hundreds of thousands of distinct CDR3 sequences, around a sixth of which appear only once. The V and J genes are TRBV29-1 and TRBJ2-7, with 7 bases that match TRBD1. The TCR was taken from a human donor in good health (CMV status not recorded). Some clones in this sample may be carry-over from other donors' samples. Source material: PBMCs. CDR3 region: CSVLAAGQDVYEQYF. The CDR3 nucleotides are TGCAGCGTCCTCGCGGCCGGACAGGACGTATACGAGCAGTACTTC.